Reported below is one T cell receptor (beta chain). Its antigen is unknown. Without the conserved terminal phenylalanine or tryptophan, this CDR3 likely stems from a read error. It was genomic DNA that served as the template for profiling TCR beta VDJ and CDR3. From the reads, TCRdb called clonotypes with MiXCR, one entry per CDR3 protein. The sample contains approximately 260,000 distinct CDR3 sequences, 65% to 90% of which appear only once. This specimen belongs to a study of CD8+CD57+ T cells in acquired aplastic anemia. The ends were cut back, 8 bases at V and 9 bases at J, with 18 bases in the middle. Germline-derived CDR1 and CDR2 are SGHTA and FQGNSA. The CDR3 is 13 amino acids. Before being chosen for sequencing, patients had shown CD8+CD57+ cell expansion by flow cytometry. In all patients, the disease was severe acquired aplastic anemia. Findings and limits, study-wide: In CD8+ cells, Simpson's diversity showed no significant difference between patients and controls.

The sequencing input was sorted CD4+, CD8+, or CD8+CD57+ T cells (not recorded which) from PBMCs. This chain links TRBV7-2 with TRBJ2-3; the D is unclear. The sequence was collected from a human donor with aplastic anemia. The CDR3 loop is CASGYGARETQYC. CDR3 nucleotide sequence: TGTGCCAGCGGGTACGGCGCGAGAGAGACGCAGTATTGT.